The 32 T cell receptor beta chains below all came from one sample that was sequenced in a study of blood T cell repertoires in COVID-19. Assay used: immunoSEQ multiplex PCR; TCRdb lists only in-frame clones, some missing. The sample contains 300,000 to 400,000 clones, under 95% of which appear only once. Sequencing was carried out using peripheral blood. Every receptor here comes from a woman between 18 and 29 years old who had recovered from COVID-19.

The DNA of the CDR3 is TGTGCCAGCAGCGCCCGACTAGCGGGCCTCACCGGGGAGCTGTTTTTT. Its protein product is CASSARLAGLTGELFF. The V call is TRBV11-3, the J call TRBJ2-2, with 10 positions matching TRBD2. The CDR3 runs to 16 residues. The J segment lost 4 bases and the V segment lost 5 bases, leaving 7 bases of the junction unmatched. CDR1 SGHNT and CDR2 YENEEA come from the germline V gene. Complete variable domain (other parts from reference TRBV11-3 and TRBJ2-2): EAGVVQSPRYKIIEKKQPVAFWCNPISGHNTLYWYLQNLGQGPELLIRYENEEAVDDSQLPKDRFSAERLKGVDSTLKIQPAELGDSAVYLCASSARLAGLTGELFFGEGSRLTVL.

The chain employs TRBV19 and TRBJ2-3; 16 bases line up with TRBD2. Trimming took 4 bases from V and 1 from J; bases not matched to a gene: 8. The V gene's germline CDR1 is LNHDA and CDR2 SQIVND (reference sequence). The CDR3 extends over 19 amino acids. The DNA of the CDR3 is TGTGCCAGTAGTACCTCCGGGACTAGCGGGAGGGTTGGCACAGATACGCAGTATTTT. It codes for CASSTSGTSGRVGTDTQYF.

This chain uses TRBV5-1 with TRBJ2-1; D is perhaps TRBD1 (5 bases). Trimming stripped 4 bases from V and 7 bases from J, with 15 bases between. Germline loops: CDR1 SGHRS, CDR2 YFSETQ. This CDR3 contains 14 residues. In DNA form, the CDR3 reads TGCGCCAGCAGCACCCAGGGTTTTCGGAATGAGCAGTTCTTC. This gives the protein CASSTQGFRNEQFF.

The V and J genes are TRBV6-2 or TRBV6-3 and TRBJ1-1; D gene uncertain. The CDR3 contains 15 residues. Germline-derived CDR1 and CDR2 are MNHEY and SVGEGT. V was cut by 2 bases and J by 4 bases, with 14 bases left in between. CDR3 in DNA: TGTGCCAGCAGTTACAGCTCGCCCATTGGCACTGAAGCTTTCTTT. It specifies CASSYSSPIGTEAFF.

The chain carries TRBV28 and TRBJ2-3; 8 bases map to TRBD1. CDR3 size: 15 residues. V lost 6 bases and J lost 4; bases outside the gene matches: 9. In germline, CDR1 is MDHEN, CDR2 SYDVKM. Here the CDR3 reads CASSDQGAPADTQYF. The DNA of the CDR3 is TGTGCCAGCAGCGACCAGGGGGCCCCAGCAGATACGCAGTATTTT.

V usage is TRBV4-3 and J usage is TRBJ2-1; 8 nucleotides line up with TRBD2. CDR1 and CDR2 from the germline V gene are LGHNA and YSLEER. V dropped 0 bases and J dropped 15; count of bases not matched to a gene: 7. This CDR3 is 13 amino acids long. This CDR3 reads CASSQDRRGASFF. The CDR3 coding sequence is TGCGCCAGCAGCCAAGATCGGCGGGGGGCGTCGTTCTTC.

CDR3 in amino acids: CASSQGGNEQFF. CDR3 sequence (DNA): TGCGCCAGCAGTCAGGGTGGGAATGAGCAGTTCTTC. The chain carries TRBV5-1 and TRBJ2-1, with a weak D call TRBD1 (5 bases). Germline CDR1 is SGHRS and CDR2 is YFSETQ. V lost 5 bases, J lost 7 bases, and 10 bases lay in between. The CDR3 runs to 12 residues.

The CDR3 DNA reads TGTGCCTGGAGGACAGGGGAGAGGGAGCAGTACGTC. This sequence encodes CAWRTGEREQYV. The chain recombines TRBV30 with TRBJ2-7; 8 positions agree with TRBD1. Losses at the gene ends were 3 bases for V and 7 bases for J; bases not matched to a gene: 5. The CDR3 spans 12 residues. Germline V gene lookup returns CDR1 GTSNPN and CDR2 SVGIG (reference sequence).

The CDR3 sequence is CASSGGSSRELFF. The CDR3 nucleotides read TGTGCCAGCAGCGGGGGGTCATCCCGGGAGCTGTTTTTT. The rearrangement joins TRBV5-4 to TRBJ2-2, with D possibly being TRBD2 (6 bases). Looked up from germline, CDR1 is SGHNT and CDR2 is YYREEE (reference sequence). V gave up 4 bases and J gave up 9 bases, with 13 bases separating them. The CDR3 length is 13 residues.

This chain uses TRBV5-1 with TRBJ1-1; TRBD1 is a possible D gene (6 bases). Germline V gene lookup returns CDR1 SGHRS and CDR2 YFSETQ. This CDR3 spans 15 amino acids. The ends were cut back, 4 bases at V and 2 bases at J, with 15 bases in the middle. CDR3 DNA: TGCGCCAGCAGCAGACCCGGGACAACCAACACTGAAGCTTTCTTT. Its translation is CASSRPGTTNTEAFF. Looking up the rest from reference TRBV5-1 and TRBJ1-1 gives the full variable domain: KAGVTQTPRYLIKTRGQQVTLSCSPISGHRSVSWYQQTPGQGLQFLFEYFSETQRNKGNFPGRFSGRQFSNSRSEMNVSTLELGDSALYLCASSRPGTTNTEAFFGQGTRLTVV.

The chain combines TRBV11-3 with TRBJ1-3, with D unresolved. Germline values: CDR1 SGHNT, CDR2 YENEEA. Trimming took 7 bases from V and 0 from J, leaving 7 bases between them. CDR3 length: 13 amino acids. The CDR3 bases are TGTGCCAGCACCTACCTCTCTGGAAACACCATATATTTT. Its protein is CASTYLSGNTIYF.

The chain combines TRBV9 with TRBJ2-5; 14 nucleotides match TRBD2. Germline V gene sequence: CDR1 SGDLS, CDR2 YYNGEE. Trimming at V came to 4 bases and at J to 5 bases, leaving 10 bases not matched to a gene. This CDR3 is built from 17 residues. Written as DNA, the CDR3 is TGTGCCAGCAGCACTCAAGCGACTAGCGGGAGGGGGGAGACCCAGTACTTC. It yields the protein CASSTQATSGRGETQYF.

The CDR3 sequence is CASSIVDWTGGYTF. CDR3 DNA: TGTGCCAGTAGTATAGTCGACTGGACAGGTGGCTACACCTTC. This rearrangement joins TRBV19 to TRBJ1-2, with 7 bases fitting TRBD1. J was trimmed by 7 bases and V by 1 base; bases with no gene match: 6. The V gene's germline CDR1 is LNHDA and CDR2 SQIVND (reference sequence). The CDR3 consists of 14 residues.

The V and J genes are TRBV27 and TRBJ1-4, with 7 bases that match TRBD1. CDR1 and CDR2 from the germline V gene are MNHEY and SMNVEV (reference sequence). Trimming at V came to 6 bases and at J to 8 bases, leaving 9 bases not matched to a gene. This CDR3 has 14 residues. CDR3 protein: CASRADRYREKLFF. The CDR3 bases are TGTGCCAGCAGGGCGGACAGGTATCGGGAAAAACTGTTTTTT.

The chain carries TRBV7-2 and TRBJ2-7; D is undetermined. The CDR3 totals 15 residues. V lost 1 base and J 0 bases, leaving 10 bases between the germline ends. The germline V gene encodes CDR1 SGHTA and CDR2 FQGNSA. CDR3 nucleotide sequence: TGTGCCAGCAGCTTAGAACCCCTCAGCTCCTACGAGCAGTACGTC. Translating gives CASSLEPLSSYEQYV.

The V gene is TRBV4-3, the J gene TRBJ1-2, with D perhaps TRBD1 (5 bases). This CDR3 is built from 15 residues. CDR1 and CDR2 (germline): LGHNA, YSLEER. Deletions cut 4 bases from V and 0 bases from J, with 12 bases between. The CDR3 nucleotides are TGCGCCAGCAGCCCGCGGGGGGGTACTAACTATGGCTACACCTTC. It specifies CASSPRGGTNYGYTF.

V usage is TRBV27 and J usage is TRBJ1-2, with TRBD1 matching 7 bases. CDR3 length: 16 residues. Germline assignment: CDR1 MNHEY and CDR2 SMNVEV (reference sequence). V lost 3 bases to trimming and J lost 4 bases; unmatched junction nucleotides: 11. The CDR3 sequence: CASSFSTGNYFYGYTF. CDR3 sequence (DNA): TGTGCCAGCAGTTTTTCGACAGGGAATTATTTCTATGGCTACACCTTC.

The chain joins TRBV30 to TRBJ2-1; 10 bases fit TRBD2. From germline, CDR1 is GTSNPN and CDR2 SVGIG (reference sequence). The CDR3 length is 15 residues. The V segment lost 0 bases and the J segment 7 bases; nucleotides outside the gene matches: 6. The chain's CDR3 is CAWSVILAGANEQFF. For the CDR3, the DNA is TGTGCCTGGAGTGTTATCCTAGCGGGAGCAAATGAGCAGTTCTTC.

This chain's CDR3 is CASRGTRRDLSYEQYV. CDR3 in DNA: TGTGCCAGCAGGGGTACCCGCCGGGACTTATCCTACGAGCAGTACGTC. This chain uses TRBV7-2 with TRBJ2-7, with D possibly being TRBD2 (6 bases). The CDR3 totals 16 residues. Germline V gene lookup returns CDR1 SGHTA and CDR2 FQGNSA. V was cut by 6 bases and J by 1 base, with 19 bases left in between.

The CDR3 reads CASSINFGHPGKETQYF. CDR3 nucleotides: TGTGCCAGTAGTATCAATTTTGGCCACCCGGGAAAAGAGACCCAGTACTTC. This chain links TRBV19 with TRBJ2-5; possibly TRBD2 for D (5 bases). The CDR3 sequence is 17 residues long. V lost 3 bases, J lost 3 bases, and 20 bases lay in between. Per the germline V gene, CDR1 is LNHDA and CDR2 is SQIVND (reference sequence).

J is TRBJ2-3 and V is TRBV7-9; 8 nucleotides line up with TRBD1. In germline, CDR1 is SEHNR, CDR2 FQNEAQ (reference sequence). J gave up 1 base and V 1 base, and 4 bases lay outside the gene matches. CDR3 size: 16 residues. Written as DNA, the CDR3 is TGTGCCAGCAGCTTAGTCTCGGGACAGGGCACAGATACGCAGTATTTT. It codes for CASSLVSGQGTDTQYF. Full variable domain (outside the CDR3, taken from reference TRBV7-9 and TRBJ2-3): DTGVSQNPRHKITKRGQNVTFRCDPISEHNRLYWYRQTLGQGPEFLTYFQNEAQLEKSRLLSDRFSAERPKGSFSTLEIQRTEQGDSAMYLCASSLVSGQGTDTQYFGPGTRLTVL.

The rearrangement links TRBV29-1 to TRBJ2-7, with D tentatively TRBD2 (6 bases). Germline loops: CDR1 SQVTM, CDR2 ANQGSEA. CDR3 size: 13 residues. V was trimmed by 6 bases and J by 3 bases, leaving 15 bases between them. The CDR3 DNA sequence: TGCAGCGTACTTAGCGGAGCAGGCTACGAGCAGTACGTC. Amino acids: CSVLSGAGYEQYV.

This chain uses TRBV4-3 with TRBJ2-1, with D unclear. V lost 0 bases, J lost 5 bases, and 11 bases lay in between. This CDR3 is 15 amino acids long. Germline CDR1 LGHNA, CDR2 YSLEER. DNA for the CDR3: TGCGCCAGCAGCCAAGAAGTAGTCGGTAACAATGAGCAGTTCTTC. Translating it yields CASSQEVVGNNEQFF.

The rearrangement joins TRBV5-4 to TRBJ1-1, with a possible D match to TRBD1 (6 bases). V was trimmed by 0 bases and J by 0 bases, leaving 6 bases between them. CDR1 and CDR2 from the germline V gene are SGHNT and YYREEE (reference sequence). The length of the CDR3 is 14 residues. In DNA form, the CDR3 reads TGTGCCAGCAGCTTGGGGACAGTGAACACTGAAGCTTTCTTT. It encodes CASSLGTVNTEAFF.

This chain uses TRBV29-1 with TRBJ1-2; tentatively, D is TRBD1 (5 bases). The CDR3 is 12 residues long. Trimming shortened V by 5 bases and J by 6 bases, and 13 bases separated the two germline ends. Germline assignment: CDR1 SQVTM and CDR2 ANQGSEA. CDR3 sequence reads: CSVLGGIDGYTF. In nucleotides, the CDR3 is TGCAGCGTTTTGGGGGGGATTGATGGCTACACCTTC.

The chain couples TRBV5-6 to TRBJ2-3; 7 bases are a match to TRBD1. This CDR3 has 15 amino acids. Germline loops: CDR1 SGHDT, CDR2 YYEEEE. Trimming at V came to 0 bases and at J to 8 bases, leaving 9 bases not matched to a gene. CDR3 in amino acids: CASSLEGQFSATQYF. In DNA form, the CDR3 reads TGTGCCAGCAGCTTGGAGGGACAGTTTTCGGCTACGCAGTATTTT.

The V call is TRBV7-6, the J call TRBJ2-1, with D possibly TRBD2 on 6 matching bases. Per the germline V gene, CDR1 is SGHVS and CDR2 is FNYEAQ. This CDR3 spans 15 amino acids. Trimming took 4 bases from V and 4 from J, leaving 14 bases between them. The CDR3 DNA follows: TGTGCCAGCAGCTCCCAGCGGGTGTTATACAATGAGCAGTTCTTC. Its protein is CASSSQRVLYNEQFF. The complete variable domain, with remaining parts taken from reference TRBV7-6 and TRBJ2-1, reads GAGVSQSPRYKVTKRGQDVALRCDPISGHVSLYWYRQALGQGPEFLTYFNYEAQQDKSGLPNDRFSAERPEGSISTLTIQRTEQRDSAMYRCASSSQRVLYNEQFFGPGTRLTVL.

The V gene is TRBV5-1, the J gene TRBJ1-1, with TRBD1 matching over 10 bases. Unmatched junction bases numbered 5, after V lost 4 bases and J lost 5 bases. Germline CDR1 SGHRS, CDR2 YFSETQ. The CDR3 extends over 14 amino acids. As DNA, the CDR3 is TGCGCCAGCAGCCACTCGGACAGGGGGACTGAAGCTTTCTTT. Amino acid sequence: CASSHSDRGTEAFF.

The chain is built from TRBV7-9 and TRBJ2-1; tentatively, D is TRBD2 (6 bases). V was clipped by 6 bases and J by 8 bases, with 17 bases between them. The CDR3 extends over 14 amino acids. Germline values: CDR1 SEHNR, CDR2 FQNEAQ (reference sequence). CDR3 sequence reads: CASREGGPVDEQFF. CDR3 DNA: TGTGCCAGCAGGGAAGGAGGGCCAGTCGATGAGCAGTTCTTC.

The V gene is TRBV11-3, the J gene TRBJ1-1; D remains ambiguous. Trimming took off 6 bases at V and 0 bases at J, with 8 bases between the two ends. The CDR3 consists of 13 residues. CDR1 and CDR2 (germline): SGHNT, YENEEA. The CDR3 loop reads CASSQEMNTEAFF. For the CDR3, the DNA is TGTGCCAGCAGTCAAGAGATGAACACTGAAGCTTTCTTT.

The V gene is TRBV12-5, the J gene TRBJ2-7; TRBD2 might be the D (5 bases). The CDR3 is 15 amino acids. Germline V gene data show CDR1 as LGHNT and CDR2 as FRNRAP. Trimming cost V 3 bases and J 6 bases, with 18 bases left between them. CDR3 sequence reads: CASGLVLGICVEQYV. The CDR3 nucleotides read TGTGCTAGTGGTTTAGTACTAGGAATTTGTGTCGAGCAGTACGTC.

J is TRBJ2-7 and V is TRBV24-1, with 8 bases matching TRBD2. Per the germline V gene, CDR1 is KGHDR and CDR2 is SFDVKD. The CDR3 sequence is 16 residues long. Trimming removed 2 bases from V and 0 bases from J; junction bases left unmatched: 5. The CDR3 sequence: CATSDWGGRSSYEQYV. CDR3 sequence (DNA): TGTGCCACCAGTGATTGGGGCGGGAGGAGCTCCTACGAGCAGTACGTC.